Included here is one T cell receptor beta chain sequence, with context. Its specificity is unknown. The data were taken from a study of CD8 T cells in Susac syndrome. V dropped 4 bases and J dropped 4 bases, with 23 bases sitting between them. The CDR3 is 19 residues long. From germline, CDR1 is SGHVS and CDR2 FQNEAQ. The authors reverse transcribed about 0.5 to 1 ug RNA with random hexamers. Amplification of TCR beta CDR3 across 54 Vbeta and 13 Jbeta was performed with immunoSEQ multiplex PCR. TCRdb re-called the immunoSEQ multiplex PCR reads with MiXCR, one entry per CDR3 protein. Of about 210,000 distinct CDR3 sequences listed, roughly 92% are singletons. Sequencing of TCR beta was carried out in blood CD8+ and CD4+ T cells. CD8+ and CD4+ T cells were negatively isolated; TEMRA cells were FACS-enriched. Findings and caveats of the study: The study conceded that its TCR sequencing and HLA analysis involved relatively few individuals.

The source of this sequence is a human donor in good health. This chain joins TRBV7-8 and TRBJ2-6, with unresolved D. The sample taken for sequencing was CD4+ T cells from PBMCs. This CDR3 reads CASSSPGLGSPAGANVLTF. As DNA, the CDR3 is TGTGCCAGCAGCTCTCCCGGCCTAGGATCACCGGCGGGGGCCAACGTCCTGACTTTC. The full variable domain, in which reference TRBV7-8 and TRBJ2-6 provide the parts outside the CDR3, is GAGVSQSPRYKVAKRGQDVALRCDPISGHVSLFWYQQALGQGPEFLTYFQNEAQLDKSGLPSDRFFAERPEGSVSTLKIQRTQQEDSAVYLCASSSPGLGSPAGANVLTFGAGSRLTVL.